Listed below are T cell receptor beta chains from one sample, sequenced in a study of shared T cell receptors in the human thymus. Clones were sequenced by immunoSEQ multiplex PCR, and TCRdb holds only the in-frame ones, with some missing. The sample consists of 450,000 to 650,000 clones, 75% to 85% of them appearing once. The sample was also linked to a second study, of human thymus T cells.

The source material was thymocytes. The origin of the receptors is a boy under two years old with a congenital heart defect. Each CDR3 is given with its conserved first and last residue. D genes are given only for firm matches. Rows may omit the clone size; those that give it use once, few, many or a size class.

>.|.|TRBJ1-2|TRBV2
TGTGCCAGCAGTTGGGCAGCCTATGGCTACACCTTC
CASSWAAYGYTF
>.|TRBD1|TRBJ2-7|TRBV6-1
TGTGCCAGCAGTCTGGGGACAGGGGGATACGAGCAGTACTTC
CASSLGTGGYEQYF
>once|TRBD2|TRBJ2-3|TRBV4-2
TGTGCCAGCAGCCAAGTCAACGGAGGGCGGGAGGGCACAGATACGCAGTATTTT
CASSQVNGGREGTDTQYF
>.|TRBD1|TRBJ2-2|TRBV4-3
TGCGCCAGCAGCCGCCGGACAGGCGGCGGGGAGCTGTTTTTT
CASSRRTGGGELFF
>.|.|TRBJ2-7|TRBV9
TGTGCCAGCAGCCAGAGCCTGGGGGACTTCCGCTACGAGCAGTACTTC
CASSQSLGDFRYEQYF
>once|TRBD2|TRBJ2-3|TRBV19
TGTGCCAGTAGTACCGGACTAGTAAGCACAGATACGCAGTATTTT
CASSTGLVSTDTQYF
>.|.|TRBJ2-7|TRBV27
TGTGCCAGCAGTCCTTGGGGACTCTCCTACGAGCAGTACTTC
CASSPWGLSYEQYF
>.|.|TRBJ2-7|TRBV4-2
TGTGCCAGCAGCCAAGTCGTGGCAGGGTCCAACGAGCAGTACTTC
CASSQVVAGSNEQYF
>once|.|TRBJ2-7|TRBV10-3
TGTGCCATCAGTGAGTCGGACAGCTCCTACGAGCAGTACTTC
CAISESDSSYEQYF
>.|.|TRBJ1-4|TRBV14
TGTGCCAGCAGCCTCTCTGAGGGGGGGCCTGGGGAAAAACTGTTTTTT
CASSLSEGGPGEKLFF
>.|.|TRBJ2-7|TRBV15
TGTGCCACCAGCAGAGAACGGGGTACCCTCTCCTACGAGCAGTACTTC
CATSRERGTLSYEQYF
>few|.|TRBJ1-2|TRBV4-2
TGTGCCAGCAGCCAAGATCTGGGGGCGCTAGGCTATGGCTACACCTTC
CASSQDLGALGYGYTF
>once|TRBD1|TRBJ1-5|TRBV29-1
TGCAGCCGCCACCACCGGGACAGAGATAGCAATCAGCCCCAGCATTTT
CSRHHRDRDSNQPQHF
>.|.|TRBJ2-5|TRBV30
TGTGCCTGGAGTGCCCCCTTCCCGGCTAGCGCTCAAGAGACCCAGTACTTC
CAWSAPFPASAQETQYF
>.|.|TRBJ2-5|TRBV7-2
TGTGCCAGCAGCTTATCCCGGGAGACCCAGTACTTC
CASSLSRETQYF
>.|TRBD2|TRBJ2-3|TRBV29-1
TGCAGCGTTTCCGTTGCGGGAGAGGGCACAGATACGCAGTATTTT
CSVSVAGEGTDTQYF
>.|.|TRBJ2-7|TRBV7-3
TGTGCCAGCAACCCAGGGCCTAACGAGCAGTACTTC
CASNPGPNEQYF
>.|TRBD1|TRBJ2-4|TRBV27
TGTGCCAGCAGTTTATCGACCGACAGGGGTCTAGCCAAAAACATTCAGTACTTC
CASSLSTDRGLAKNIQYF
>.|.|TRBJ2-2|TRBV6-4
TGTGCCAGCTCCGTCGCCGGGAGAAGGGTCCTACACCCCACCGGGGAGCTGTTTTTT
CASSVAGRRVLHPTGELFF
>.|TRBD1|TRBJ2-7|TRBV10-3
TGTGCCACTAGGCGACGGGACAGGGGCCCTATCTCTCCCGAGCAGTACTTC
CATRRRDRGPISPEQYF
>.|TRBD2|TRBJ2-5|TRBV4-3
TGCGCCAGCAGCCCACAATGGGTCGCGGGAGGGATGTTTGGAGAGACCCAGTACTTC
CASSPQWVAGGMFGETQYF
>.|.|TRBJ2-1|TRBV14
TGTGCCAGCAGCCAAGTACGGGAGCCCCCCTCCTACAATGAGCAGTTCTTC
CASSQVREPPSYNEQFF
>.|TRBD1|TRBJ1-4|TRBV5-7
TGTGCCAGCAGCGCGACGGGGACAGGAAATGAAAAACTGTTTTTT
CASSATGTGNEKLFF
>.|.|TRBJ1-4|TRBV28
TGTGCCAGCAGTTTTAAGGGGCAGGGCTCTGAAAAACTGTTTTTT
CASSFKGQGSEKLFF
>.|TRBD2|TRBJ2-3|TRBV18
TGTGCCAGCGCAAGCGGGAGGGCCGGTCCCAGGACAGATACGCAGTATTTT
CASASGRAGPRTDTQYF
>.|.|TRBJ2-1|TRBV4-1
TGCGCCAGCAGCCAAGATCCCAACAATGAGCAGTTCTTC
CASSQDPNNEQFF
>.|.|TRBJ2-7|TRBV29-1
TGCAGCGTTGATGGCGCTTCGGGGAGGAGACGCGAGCAGTACTTC
CSVDGASGRRREQYF
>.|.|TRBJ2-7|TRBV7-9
TGTGCCAGCAGCTTATTGAACAGGGAAGAACACGAGCAGTACTTC
CASSLLNREEHEQYF
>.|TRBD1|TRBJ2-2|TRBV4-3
TGCGCCAGCAGCCAAGATAAAGACAGGGGCCAAAACACCGGGGAGCTGTTTTTT
CASSQDKDRGQNTGELFF
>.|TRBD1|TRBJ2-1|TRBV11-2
TGTGCCAGCAGACCGATCCGGGACAGGGGCTGCAATGAGCAGTTCTTC
CASRPIRDRGCNEQFF
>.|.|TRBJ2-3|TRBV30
TGTGCCTGGAGTGCCCACCTAGAGAATTCAGATACGCAGTATTTT
CAWSAHLENSDTQYF
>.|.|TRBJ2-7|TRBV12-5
TGTGCTAGTGGTTTGGTTCCTAGGGGATACGAGCAGTACTTC
CASGLVPRGYEQYF